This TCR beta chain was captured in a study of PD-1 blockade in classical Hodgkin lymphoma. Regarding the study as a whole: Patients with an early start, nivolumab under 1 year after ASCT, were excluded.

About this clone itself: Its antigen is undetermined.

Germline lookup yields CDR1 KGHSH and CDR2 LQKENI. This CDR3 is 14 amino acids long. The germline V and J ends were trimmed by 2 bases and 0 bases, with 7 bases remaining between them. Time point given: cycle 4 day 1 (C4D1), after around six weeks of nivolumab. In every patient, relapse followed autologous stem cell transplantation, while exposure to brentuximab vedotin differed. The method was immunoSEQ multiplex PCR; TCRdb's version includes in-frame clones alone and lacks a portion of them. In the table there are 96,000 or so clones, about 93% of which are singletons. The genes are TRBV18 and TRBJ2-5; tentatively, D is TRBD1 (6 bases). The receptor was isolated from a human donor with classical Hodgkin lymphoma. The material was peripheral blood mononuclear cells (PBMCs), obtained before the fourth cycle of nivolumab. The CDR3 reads CASSPTGYQETQYF. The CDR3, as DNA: TGTGCCAGCTCACCAACAGGGTACCAAGAGACCCAGTACTTC.